These T cell receptor beta chains were read from a single sample in a study of CD4 T cells in relation to SARS-CoV-2 and coronaviruses. The antigens these receptors bind are not known. Clones were sequenced by immunoSEQ multiplex PCR, and TCRdb holds only the in-frame ones, with some missing. The table shows about 36,000 clones, with about four fifths occurring only once. The specimen was naive CD4+ T cells from PBMCs, cultured in vitro. The receptors come from an adult with COVID-19. Both conserved end residues are part of each CDR3.

16,TRBV6-2/TRBV6-3,CASSYPFGVMNTEAFF
15,TRBV27,CASSTSRSGKNIQYF
15,TRBV19,CASSLGDSIQETQYF
16,TRBV2,CASSGTSGLSYNEQFF
18,TRBV2,CASSPLHIRDLEIHEQYF
18,TRBV4-2,CASSQASIRGRGGNEQFF
14,TRBV13,CASRDRDRAYEQYF
14,TRBV10-3,CAISDSGGLETQYF
16,TRBV5-4,CASSTGTSGATYEQYF
17,TRBV7-9,CASTPKSPGVSYNEQFF
16,TRBV28,CASSPGTFRVNSPLHF
15,TRBV4-1,CASSQGPNSNQPQHF
15,TRBV9,CASSGGGQGKETQYF
13,TRBV11-2,CASSSRADTEAFF
14,TRBV28,CASTELPSEYEQYF
14,TRBV5-1,CASSLSGANTEAFF
13,TRBV27,CASRPGISYEQYF
14,TRBV4-2,CASTRNRGNYGYTF
11,TRBV6-5,CASRGRDTQYF
14,TRBV28,CASSPARYSYEQYF
12,TRBV2,CASSLSTYEQYF
17,TRBV27,CASSLMSGGTGVHEQYF
12,TRBV28,CASSLVNREQYF
13,TRBV18,CASSPPGPREAFF
13,TRBV3-1/TRBV3-2,CASSQDPGSEQYF
16,TRBV7-2,CASSFNDRGNTGELFF
16,TRBV7-9,CASSLRGGSGANVLTF
15,TRBV6-2/TRBV6-3,CASSYSQVPSTEAFF